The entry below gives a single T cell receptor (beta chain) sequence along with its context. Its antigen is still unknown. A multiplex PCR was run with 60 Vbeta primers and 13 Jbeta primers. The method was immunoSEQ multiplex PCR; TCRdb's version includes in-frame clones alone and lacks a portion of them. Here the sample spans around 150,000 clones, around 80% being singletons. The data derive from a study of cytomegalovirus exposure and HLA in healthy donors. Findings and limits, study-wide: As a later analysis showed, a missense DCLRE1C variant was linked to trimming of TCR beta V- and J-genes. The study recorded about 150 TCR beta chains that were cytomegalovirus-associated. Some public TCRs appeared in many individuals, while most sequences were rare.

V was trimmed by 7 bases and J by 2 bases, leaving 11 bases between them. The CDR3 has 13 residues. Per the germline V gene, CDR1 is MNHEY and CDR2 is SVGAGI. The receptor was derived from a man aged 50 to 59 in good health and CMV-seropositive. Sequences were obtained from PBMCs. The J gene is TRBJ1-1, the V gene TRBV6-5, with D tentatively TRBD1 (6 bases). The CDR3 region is CASKFRGNTEAFF. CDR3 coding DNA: TGTGCCAGCAAGTTCAGGGGAAACACTGAAGCTTTCTTT.